Here is one T cell receptor (beta chain) with its context. This sample is part of a study of blood T cell repertoires in COVID-19. Study in general: Some COVID-19 samples were acute and others convalescent; all came from the United States, Italy and Spain.

This CDR3 has 13 amino acids. Trimming shortened V by 4 bases and J by 10 bases, and 14 bases separated the two germline ends. Germline V gene data show CDR1 as GTSNPN and CDR2 as SVGIG (reference sequence). Original processing notes: For nucleated cells, counts were estimated from reference gene primer amplification. Some clones are missing from TCRdb's copy, which holds only in-frame ones; the method was immunoSEQ multiplex PCR. V, J and clone size are those of that table, while D and trimming were read from the DNA. This sample has under 60,000 clones; roughly nine tenths occur once, and the top ten carry 3.5% to 5%.

The TCR comes from a human donor in a cohort sampled during active COVID-19. Sequencing input: peripheral blood. J is TRBJ1-6 and V is TRBV30; D is unresolved. CDR3 region: CAWNTDGGSPLHF. The CDR3 DNA sequence: TGTGCCTGGAACACGGACGGAGGCTCACCCCTCCACTTT.